The T cell receptor (beta chain) under discussion was sequenced for a study of T cells in tumors after PD-1 blockade. The CDR3 has 14 amino acids. Germline CDR1 is KGHSH and CDR2 is LQKENI. The junction had 10 bases not matched to a gene; V was cut back by 3 bases and J by 12 bases. In its sample, this clone was seen a few times. The table came from immunoSEQ multiplex PCR; TCRdb's copy has only in-frame clones and leaves some out. The data contain 5,500 to 7,000 clones, approximately 70% of them singletons. The sequencing here drew on tumor tissue, taken before anti-PD-1 treatment. The gene calls are TRBV18 and TRBJ1-5; 8 bases map to TRBD1. The receptor was derived from a human donor with basal cell carcinoma. The CDR3 region has the DNA TGTGCCAGCTCACCTGACAGGGGACCCCGGGTCCAGCATTTT. This translates into CASSPDRGPRVQHF.